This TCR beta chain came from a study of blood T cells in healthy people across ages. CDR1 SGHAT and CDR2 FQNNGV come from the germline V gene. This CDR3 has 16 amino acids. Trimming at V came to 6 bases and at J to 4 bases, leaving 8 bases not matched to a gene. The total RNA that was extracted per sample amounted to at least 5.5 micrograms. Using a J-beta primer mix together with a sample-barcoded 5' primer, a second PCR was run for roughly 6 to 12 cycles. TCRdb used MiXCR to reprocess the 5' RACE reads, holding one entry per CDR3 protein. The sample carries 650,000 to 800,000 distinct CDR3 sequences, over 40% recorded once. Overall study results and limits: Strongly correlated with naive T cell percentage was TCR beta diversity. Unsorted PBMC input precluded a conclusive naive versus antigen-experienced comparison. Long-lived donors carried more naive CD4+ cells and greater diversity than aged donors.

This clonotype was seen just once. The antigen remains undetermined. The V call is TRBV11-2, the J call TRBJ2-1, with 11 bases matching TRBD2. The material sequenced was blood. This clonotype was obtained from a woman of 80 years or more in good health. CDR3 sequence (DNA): TGTGCCAGCAGAAATAGCGGGAGGGACGGTTACAATGAGCAGTTCTTC. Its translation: CASRNSGRDGYNEQFF.